The 14 T cell receptor beta chains presented below share a single source sample, sequenced in a study of T cell responses to AZD1222 COVID-19 vaccine. Using immunoSEQ multiplex PCR, the repertoire was profiled, and TCRdb retains in-frame clones only, with some absent. The table shows 80,000 to 100,000 clones, with around 88% occurring only once. The sequenced sample was peripheral blood, obtained on day 0 of MenACWY control vaccination. The origin of the receptors is an adult in good health.

The CDR3 DNA sequence: TGTGCCAGCAGTCCCGGGACGGGGAACTACGAGCAGTACTTC. Translating it yields CASSPGTGNYEQYF. V is TRBV6-5 and J is TRBJ2-7; D is tentatively TRBD1 or TRBD2 (5 bases each). This CDR3 comprises 14 residues. Germline V gives CDR1 MNHEY, CDR2 SVGAGI. V was cut by 5 bases and J by 3 bases, with 14 bases left in between.

The J gene is TRBJ2-6, the V gene TRBV9, with a weak D call TRBD1 (6 bases). Trimming removed 4 bases from V and 4 bases from J, with 12 bases in between. Germline V gene lookup returns CDR1 SGDLS and CDR2 YYNGEE. There are 15 residues in the CDR3. CDR3 amino acids: CASSTQGFGANVLTF. CDR3 in DNA: TGTGCCAGCAGCACACAGGGTTTCGGGGCCAACGTCCTGACTTTC.

V usage is TRBV9 and J usage is TRBJ1-2; possibly TRBD1 for D (6 bases). Germline V gene lookup returns CDR1 SGDLS and CDR2 YYNGEE. V was cut by 2 bases and J by 8 bases, with 19 bases left in between. This CDR3 contains 15 residues. The CDR3 nucleotides read TGTGCCAGCAGCGTTTCTGAAGGGGGGGATATGGGCTACACCTTC. The encoded protein is CASSVSEGGDMGYTF. The variable domain in full, completed from reference TRBV9 and TRBJ1-2, reads DSGVTQTPKHLITATGQRVTLRCSPRSGDLSVYWYQQSLDQGLQFLIQYYNGEERAKGNILERFSAQQFPDLHSELNLSSLELGDSALYFCASSVSEGGDMGYTFGSGTRLTVV.

The chain uses TRBV7-2 and TRBJ2-7; D ambiguous. The CDR3 is made up of 15 amino acids. Looked up from germline, CDR1 is SGHTA and CDR2 is FQGNSA. V lost 1 base and J 2 bases, leaving 12 bases between the germline ends. CDR3 coding DNA: TGTGCCAGCAGCTTAGGCCAGTTGGGGACCTACGAGCAGTACTTC. Translation: CASSLGQLGTYEQYF.

The V gene is TRBV2, the J gene TRBJ2-1; either TRBD1 or TRBD2 may fit D (5 bases each). With 7 bases removed from V and 4 bases from J, the gap between germline ends came to 20 bases. Germline V lookup: CDR1 SNHLY, CDR2 FYNNEI. The CDR3 spans 16 residues. The CDR3 is CASIEEVRQSYNEQFF. As DNA, the CDR3 is TGTGCCAGCATTGAGGAGGTGCGACAGTCTTACAATGAGCAGTTCTTC.

This chain uses TRBV19 with TRBJ1-5; a weak D match, TRBD1 (6 bases). V lost 1 base to trimming and J lost 5 bases, with 12 bases between them. Germline V gives CDR1 LNHDA, CDR2 SQIVND (reference sequence). The CDR3 totals 15 residues. The CDR3 coding sequence is TGTGCCAGTAGTATAGGGCAGGGGAGGGATCAGCCCCAGCATTTT. Its translation: CASSIGQGRDQPQHF.

The chain uses TRBV6-5 and TRBJ1-5, with 7 bases fitting TRBD1. The CDR3 is made up of 12 amino acids. The germline V gene has CDR1 MNHEY and CDR2 SVGAGI. The DNA for the CDR3 is TGTGCATCCAGGGGGAGCAATCAGCCCCAGCATTTT. Translated, it gives CASRGSNQPQHF.

This clone was detected only once. The gene calls are TRBV10-3 and TRBJ2-7; unclear D gene. V was pared by 0 bases and J by 0 bases, with 9 bases between. This CDR3 comprises 15 residues. CDR1 is ENHRY, CDR2 SYGVKD, per germline. The CDR3: CAISESPGASYEQYF. CDR3 DNA: TGTGCCATCAGTGAGTCGCCAGGCGCCTCCTACGAGCAGTACTTC.

Only one count was recorded for this clone. The V gene is TRBV6-2 or TRBV6-3, the J gene TRBJ1-5; D is uncertain. Per germline, CDR1 MNHEY and CDR2 SVGEGT. V was shortened by 4 bases and J by 0 bases, with 16 bases between the two germline ends. CDR3 size: 17 residues. CDR3 in amino acids: CASSSMGRSNSNQPQHF. In DNA, the CDR3 is TGTGCCAGCAGTTCCATGGGGAGGAGTAATAGCAATCAGCCCCAGCATTTT.

This clone occurred once. The genes are TRBV3-1 (or the pseudogene TRBV3-2) and TRBJ1-2; 7 nucleotides match TRBD1. After removal of 1 base from V and 4 bases from J, the junction contained 3 bases not matched to a gene. This CDR3 comprises 14 residues. Germline loops: CDR1 LGHDT, CDR2 YNNKEL (reference sequence). CDR3 sequence: CASSQGGGGYGYTF. DNA of the CDR3: TGTGCCAGCAGCCAAGGAGGGGGCGGCTATGGCTACACCTTC.

V usage is TRBV4-1 and J usage is TRBJ2-7; a weak D match, TRBD1 (5 bases). Germline loops: CDR1 MGHRA, CDR2 YSYEKL. CDR3 size: 13 residues. Trimming took off 1 base at V and 6 bases at J, with 10 bases between the two ends. This CDR3 is CASSQGTGAEQYF. CDR3 sequence (DNA): TGCGCCAGCAGCCAAGGAACTGGGGCCGAGCAGTACTTC.

The V and J genes are TRBV19 and TRBJ2-3; a weak D match, TRBD2 (6 bases). In germline, CDR1 is LNHDA, CDR2 SQIVND (reference sequence). Trimming pared 9 bases from V and 3 bases from J, leaving 13 bases between. This CDR3 comprises 13 residues. CDR3 DNA sequence: TGTGCCAGCCGACTGGAGGGTACAGATACGCAGTATTTT. It specifies CASRLEGTDTQYF.

This rearrangement joins TRBV24-1 to TRBJ2-5, with no clear D. The CDR3 is 15 amino acids. V lost 5 bases, J lost 1 base, and 13 bases lay in between. The germline V gene encodes CDR1 KGHDR and CDR2 SFDVKD. The CDR3 DNA follows: TGTGCCACCAGTGTTACGAAGGGCGCCCAAGAGACCCAGTACTTC. This encodes CATSVTKGAQETQYF.

There are a few counts of this clone. The chain employs TRBV30 and TRBJ1-6; 7 positions agree with TRBD1. Germline V lookup: CDR1 GTSNPN, CDR2 SVGIG (reference sequence). The CDR3 contains 14 residues. Trimming removed 2 bases from V and 7 bases from J; junction bases left unmatched: 5. CDR3 sequence: CAWSSGTANSPLHF. In DNA, the CDR3 is TGTGCCTGGAGTTCTGGGACAGCCAATTCACCCCTCCACTTT.